A selection of T cell receptor beta chains follows, all from one sample in a study of blood T cell repertoires in COVID-19. Profiled with immunoSEQ multiplex PCR; TCRdb holds only in-frame clones, not every one. The data contain around 300,000 clones, about nine tenths of them singletons. Sequencing input: PBMCs or T cells enriched from blood (not recorded which). These receptors came from a woman aged 40-49 years who had recovered from COVID-19. The CDR3 runs from the conserved cysteine through the conserved F or W. The order of the fields is V gene, J gene, CDR3 length, clone size, CDR3 protein. Clone size, where shown, is once, few, many, or a class for clones that have expanded.

TRBV4-1,TRBJ2-7,16,NA,CASSLEATGNRYEQYF
TRBV2,TRBJ2-7,12,NA,CASSERTSQQYF
TRBV4-1,TRBJ1-2,17,NA,CASRSPFGTRLNYGYTF
TRBV19,TRBJ1-2,15,NA,CASSISTPTNYGYTF
TRBV5-1,TRBJ1-1,15,NA,CASSLEGTGATEAFF
TRBV27,TRBJ1-6,12,NA,CASKQKNSPLHF
TRBV7-2,TRBJ2-7,13,NA,CASSLEYSYEQYF
TRBV10-3,TRBJ2-5,20,NA,CAISAMGQGKRGGPQETQYF
TRBV7-2,TRBJ1-2,14,few,CASSTDRGLMGYTF
TRBV4-1,TRBJ1-1,13,many,CASSRGDNTEAFF
TRBV5-1,TRBJ2-1,15,once,CASSPGHVGSNEQFF
TRBV29-1,TRBJ1-1,12,once,CSVEGRAVEAFF
TRBV4-2,TRBJ1-1,14,NA,CASSQKGVRTEAFF
TRBV5-4,TRBJ2-2,14,NA,CASSLPRGTGELFF
TRBV29-1,TRBJ2-3,14,NA,CSVRLAGLTDTQYF
TRBV4-2,NA,15,NA,CASSTRTSGAYEQYF
TRBV25-1,TRBJ1-4,13,NA,CASLQDGNEKLFF
TRBV24-1,TRBJ2-1,18,NA,CATSDSSGTANSYNEQFF
TRBV12-5,TRBJ2-2,14,NA,CASEAGGNTGELFF
TRBV5-1,TRBJ1-4,14,NA,CASSFDPRAEKLFF
TRBV5-1,TRBJ1-6,13,NA,CASSLYSDSPLHF
TRBV19,TRBJ1-1,13,NA,CASSVHGDTEAFF
TRBV5-1,TRBJ1-5,14,NA,CASSLSGVNQPQHF
TRBV10-3,TRBJ1-1,13,NA,CAISSQGNTEAFF
TRBV11-2,TRBJ2-7,13,NA,CASSSGPGDEQYF
TRBV5-6,TRBJ1-4,14,NA,CASSLGRSGEKLFF
TRBV10-1,TRBJ1-6,14,NA,CASSPGQGESPLHF
TRBV5-1,TRBJ1-5,16,once,CASSLTAGGVNQPQHF
TRBV18,TRBJ2-1,13,NA,CASSKGTYNEQFF
TRBV5-1,TRBJ2-7,16,NA,CASSSGLAGFSYEQYF
TRBV5-1,TRBJ2-5,15,NA,CASTLWTGDIETQYF